These 9 T cell receptor beta chains share one sample of origin, sequenced in a study of identical twins. TCRdb re-analysed the 5' RACE reads in MiXCR, keeping a single row per CDR3 protein. Of around 490,000 distinct CDR3 sequences listed, about 13% are singletons. These same records also appear under a second study, on yellow fever vaccine responses in identical twins.

Sequencing input: CD4+ T cells sorted from blood. These receptors all come from a woman under 30 in good health.

Here the CDR3 reads CARWSWGDNSPLHF. The CDR3 coding sequence is TGTGCCAGATGGAGCTGGGGAGACAATTCACCCCTCCACTTT. The V call is TRBV21-1, the J call TRBJ1-6. TRBV21-1 is a listed pseudogene. The CDR3 sequence is 14 residues long.

This clonotype was seen only a few times. This chain links TRBV11-2 with TRBJ2-3; 12 bases are a match to TRBD2. The germline gives CDR1 SGHAT, CDR2 FQNNGV. V lost 0 bases and J lost 1; bases outside the gene matches: 8. The CDR3 runs to 19 residues. The CDR3 reads CASSLEGLAGGGGTDTQYF. Here the CDR3 DNA reads TGTGCCAGCAGCTTAGAAGGGCTAGCGGGAGGGGGCGGCACAGATACGCAGTATTTT.

This clonotype was observed a handful of times. This chain connects TRBV20-1 to TRBJ1-4; D might be TRBD1 (5 bases). The CDR3 is 15 residues long. Germline CDR1 and CDR2: DFQATT and SNEGSKA (reference sequence). V dropped 0 bases and J dropped 7 bases, with 15 bases sitting between them. The CDR3 sequence is CSAREGYRIGEKLFF. The DNA for the CDR3 is TGCAGTGCTAGAGAGGGGTACAGGATAGGTGAAAAACTGTTTTTT.

The V call is TRBV4-2, the J call TRBJ2-3; D unclear. This CDR3 has 15 amino acids. V lost 0 bases to trimming and J lost 4 bases, with 11 bases between them. Germline CDR1 LGHNA, CDR2 YNFKEQ. CDR3 sequence (DNA): TGTGCCAGCAGCCAAGATCTTGGTCCCGCAGATACGCAGTATTTT. Amino acids: CASSQDLGPADTQYF.

The chain carries TRBV12-3 or TRBV12-4 and TRBJ2-2, with D possibly being TRBD2 (5 bases). V lost 7 bases, J lost 5 bases, and 23 bases lay in between. The CDR3 contains 17 residues. The CDR3 here is CASTRNAASSGTGELFF. The DNA for the CDR3 is TGTGCCAGCACCAGAAACGCAGCTAGTTCGGGGACCGGGGAGCTGTTTTTT.

The chain is built from TRBV18 and TRBJ2-6; D gene ambiguous. The germline gives CDR1 KGHSH, CDR2 LQKENI. V shed 1 base and J shed 0 bases, with 13 bases lying between them. The CDR3 is made up of 18 amino acids. The CDR3 coding sequence is TGTGCCAGCTCACCACTCCCACCCCGCAGCTCTGGGGCCAACGTCCTGACTTTC. This gives the protein CASSPLPPRSSGANVLTF. Based on the CDR3 plus reference TRBV18 and TRBJ2-6, the full variable domain is NAGVMQNPRHLVRRRGQEARLRCSPMKGHSHVYWYRQLPEEGLKFMVYLQKENIIDESGMPKERFSAEFPKEGPSILRIQQVVRGDSAAYFCASSPLPPRSSGANVLTFGAGSRLTVL.

This clonotype was seen repeatedly, ten times or more. The chain employs TRBV5-1 and TRBJ2-7; 11 bases are a match to TRBD1. The germline V gene encodes CDR1 SGHRS and CDR2 YFSETQ. V shed 2 bases, J shed 3 bases, and the junction held 4 bases outside the gene matches. The CDR3 totals 15 residues. As DNA, the CDR3 is TGCGCCAGCAGCTTCGGGACAGGGGGGTTCTACGAGCAGTACTTC. Translated, it gives CASSFGTGGFYEQYF.

The chain links TRBV6-2 or TRBV6-3 to TRBJ2-5; TRBD1 or TRBD2 may be the D gene (6 bases each). V was cut by 4 bases and J by 3 bases, with 12 bases left in between. Germline assignment: CDR1 MNHEY and CDR2 SVGEGT. The CDR3 runs to 14 residues. The CDR3 DNA reads TGTGCCAGCAGTTCCTATAGGGGGGAAGAGACCCAGTACTTC. Its translation: CASSSYRGEETQYF.

In its sample, this clonotype was seen a few times. The chain joins TRBV29-1 to TRBJ2-3; 8 bases map to TRBD2. This CDR3 comprises 15 residues. The V gene end was trimmed by 7 bases and the J gene end by 6 bases; junction bases not matched to a gene: 15. Germline CDR1 reads SQVTM; CDR2 reads ANQGSEA. CDR3 in DNA: TGCAGCGCACGCCTCCGGGAGGGGGTAGGGGATACGCAGTATTTT. Protein sequence: CSARLREGVGDTQYF.